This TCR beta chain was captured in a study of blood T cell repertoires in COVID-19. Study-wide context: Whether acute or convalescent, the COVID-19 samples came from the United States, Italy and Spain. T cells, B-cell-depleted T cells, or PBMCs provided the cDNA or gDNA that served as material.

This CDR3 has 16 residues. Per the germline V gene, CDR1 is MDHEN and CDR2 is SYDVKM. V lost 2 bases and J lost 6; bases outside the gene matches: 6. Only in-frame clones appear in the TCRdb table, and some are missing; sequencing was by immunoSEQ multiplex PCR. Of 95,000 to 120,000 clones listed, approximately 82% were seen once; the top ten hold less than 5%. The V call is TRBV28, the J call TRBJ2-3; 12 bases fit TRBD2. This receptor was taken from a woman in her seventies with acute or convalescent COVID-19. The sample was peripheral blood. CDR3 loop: CASSLLLAGGTDTQYF. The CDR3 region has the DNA TGTGCCAGCAGTTTACTTCTAGCGGGGGGGACGGATACGCAGTATTTT.